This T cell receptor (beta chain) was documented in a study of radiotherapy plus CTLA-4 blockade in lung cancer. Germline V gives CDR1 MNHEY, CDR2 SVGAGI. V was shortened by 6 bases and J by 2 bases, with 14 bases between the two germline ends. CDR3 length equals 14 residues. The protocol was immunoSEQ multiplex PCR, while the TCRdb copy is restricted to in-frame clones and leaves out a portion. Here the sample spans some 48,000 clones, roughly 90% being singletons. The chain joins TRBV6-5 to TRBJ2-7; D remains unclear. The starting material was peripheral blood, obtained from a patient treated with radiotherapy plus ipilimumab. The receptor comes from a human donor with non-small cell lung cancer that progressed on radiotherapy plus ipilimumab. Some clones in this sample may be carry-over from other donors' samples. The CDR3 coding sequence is TGTGCCAGCAGCCCCGCGAGTGGGCCCTACGAGCAGTACTTC. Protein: CASSPASGPYEQYF.